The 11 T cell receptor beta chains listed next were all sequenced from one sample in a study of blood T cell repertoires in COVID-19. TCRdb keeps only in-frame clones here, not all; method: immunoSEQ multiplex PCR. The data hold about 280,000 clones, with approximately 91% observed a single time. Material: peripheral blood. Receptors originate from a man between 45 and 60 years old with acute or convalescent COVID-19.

The CDR3, as DNA: TGTGCCAGCTCACCCGAAAGACGACAGGGAGGTCTGGAGACCCAGTACTTC. This translates into CASSPERRQGGLETQYF. The J gene is TRBJ2-5, the V gene TRBV18; D perhaps matches TRBD1 (7 bases). The CDR3 has 17 amino acids. The ends were cut back, 3 bases at V and 5 bases at J, with 22 bases in the middle. The V gene's germline CDR1 is KGHSH and CDR2 LQKENI.

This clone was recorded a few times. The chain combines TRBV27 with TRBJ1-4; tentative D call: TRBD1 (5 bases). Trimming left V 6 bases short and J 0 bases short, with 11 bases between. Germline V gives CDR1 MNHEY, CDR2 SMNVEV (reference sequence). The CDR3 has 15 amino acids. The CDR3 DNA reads TGTGCCAGCAGGGTCAGGGCCGCAACTAATGAAAAACTGTTTTTT. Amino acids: CASRVRAATNEKLFF.

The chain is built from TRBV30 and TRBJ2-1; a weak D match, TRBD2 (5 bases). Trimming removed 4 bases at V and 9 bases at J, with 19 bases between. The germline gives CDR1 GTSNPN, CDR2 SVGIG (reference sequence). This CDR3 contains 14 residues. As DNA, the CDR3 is TGTGCCTGGAATTTTAACAGTCGGCGGGCTGAGCAGTTCTTC. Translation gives CAWNFNSRRAEQFF.

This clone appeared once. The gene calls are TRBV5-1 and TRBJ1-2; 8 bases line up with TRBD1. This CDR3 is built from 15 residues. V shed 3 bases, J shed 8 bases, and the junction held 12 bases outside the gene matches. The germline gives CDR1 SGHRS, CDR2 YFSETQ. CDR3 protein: CASSWEDRGSGGYTF. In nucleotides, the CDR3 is TGCGCCAGCAGCTGGGAAGACAGGGGCTCTGGAGGCTACACCTTC.

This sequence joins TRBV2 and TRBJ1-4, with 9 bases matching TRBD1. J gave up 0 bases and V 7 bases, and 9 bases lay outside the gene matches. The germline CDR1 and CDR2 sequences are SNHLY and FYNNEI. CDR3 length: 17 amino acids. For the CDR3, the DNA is TGTGCCAGCACGTGGACAGGGGCTGGATCAACTAATGAAAAACTGTTTTTT. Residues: CASTWTGAGSTNEKLFF. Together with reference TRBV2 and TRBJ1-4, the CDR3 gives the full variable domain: EPEVTQTPSHQVTQMGQEVILRCVPISNHLYFYWYRQILGQKVEFLVSFYNNEISEKSEIFDDQFSVERPDGSNFTLKIRSTKLEDSAMYFCASTWTGAGSTNEKLFFGSGTQLSVL.

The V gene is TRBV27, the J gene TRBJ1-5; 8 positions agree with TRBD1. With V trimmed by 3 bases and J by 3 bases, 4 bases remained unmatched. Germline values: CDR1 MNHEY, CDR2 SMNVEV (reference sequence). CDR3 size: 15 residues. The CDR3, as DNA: TGTGCCAGCAGTTTCAGCAGGGGGCCCAATCAGCCCCAGCATTTT. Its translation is CASSFSRGPNQPQHF.

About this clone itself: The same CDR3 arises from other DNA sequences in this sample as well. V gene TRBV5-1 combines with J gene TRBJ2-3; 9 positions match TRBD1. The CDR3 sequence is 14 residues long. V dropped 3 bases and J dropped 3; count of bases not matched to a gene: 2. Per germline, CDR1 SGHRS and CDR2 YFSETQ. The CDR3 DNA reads TGCGCCAGCAGCTCCGGACAGGGGACAGATACGCAGTATTTT. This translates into CASSSGQGTDTQYF.

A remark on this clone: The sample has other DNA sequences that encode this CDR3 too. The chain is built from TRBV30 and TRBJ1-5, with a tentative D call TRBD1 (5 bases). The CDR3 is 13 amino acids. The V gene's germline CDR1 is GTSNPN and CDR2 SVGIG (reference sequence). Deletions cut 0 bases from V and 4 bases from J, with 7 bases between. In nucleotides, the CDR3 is TGTGCCTGGAGTGTACGGGGGAATCAGCCCCAGCATTTT. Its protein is CAWSVRGNQPQHF.

DNA for the CDR3: TGTGCCAGCAGTCCCCCGGCTAGCGGGGGCAATGAGCAGTTCTTC. Amino acids: CASSPPASGGNEQFF. This chain links TRBV27 with TRBJ2-1, with 10 positions matching TRBD2. Losses at the gene ends were 5 bases for V and 6 bases for J; bases not matched to a gene: 7. Per the germline V gene, CDR1 is MNHEY and CDR2 is SMNVEV (reference sequence). This CDR3 has 15 amino acids.

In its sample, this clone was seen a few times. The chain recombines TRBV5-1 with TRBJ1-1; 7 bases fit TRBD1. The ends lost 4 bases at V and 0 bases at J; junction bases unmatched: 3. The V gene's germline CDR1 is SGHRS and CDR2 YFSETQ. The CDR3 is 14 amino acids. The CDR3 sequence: CASSQGGMNTEAFF. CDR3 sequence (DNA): TGCGCCAGCAGCCAGGGGGGAATGAACACTGAAGCTTTCTTT.

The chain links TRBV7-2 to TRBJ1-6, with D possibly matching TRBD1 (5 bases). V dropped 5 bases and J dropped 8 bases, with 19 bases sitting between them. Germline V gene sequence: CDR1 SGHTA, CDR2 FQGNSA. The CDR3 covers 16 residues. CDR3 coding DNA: TGTGCCAGCAGCACCGTAGGGGTTGTTAAGGATTCACCCCTCCACTTT. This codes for CASSTVGVVKDSPLHF.